The T cell receptor beta chain under discussion was sequenced for a study of shared clonotypes between healthy human individuals. At the level of the study: Samples came from a couple of female and a few male donors aged 18 to 49. The study used three CD4 naive, three CD4 memory, two CD8 naive and one CD8 memory plate per donor. Study results and limitations: Clonotypes which were not shared had lower generation probabilities than clonotypes that all four donors shared.

Clones were sequenced by immunoSEQ multiplex PCR, and TCRdb holds only the in-frame ones, with some missing. The table has 85,000 to 100,000 clones, 60% to 70% seen once; the top ten hold roughly 50%. CD8 memory was a combination of CD45RO+ cells and CCR7-negative CD45RA+ TemRA cells. The CDR3 has 12 residues. The germline V and J ends were trimmed by 5 bases and 5 bases, with 7 bases remaining between them. Germline values: CDR1 SEHNR, CDR2 FQNEAQ (reference sequence). With regard to this clone: Its antigen is still unknown.

The receptor was isolated from a young man in good health. This chain uses TRBV7-9 with TRBJ2-1; no clear D gene. Sequencing input: memory CD8+ T cells sorted from blood. Documented subset: CD45RO+ cells pooled with CCR7-negative TemRA cells. CDR3 in amino acids: CASSVDNNEQFF. CDR3 sequence (DNA): TGTGCCAGCAGCGTAGACAACAATGAGCAGTTCTTC.